Listed below are T cell receptor beta chains from one sample, sequenced in a study of beta chain features in type 1 diabetes. The assay was immunoSEQ multiplex PCR, and TCRdb's table has in-frame clones only and misses some. The sample contains about 160,000 clones, approximately 8.7% of which appear only once. Material for sequencing was central memory CD4+ T cells from blood. These receptor sequences come from a woman aged 30 to 39 with type 1 diabetes. Each CDR3 is given with its conserved first and last residue. The order of the fields is J gene, clone size, V gene, D gene, CDR3 protein, CDR3 DNA. A D gene is named only where the DNA matches it firmly. Size values are once, few and many counts, or a class for expanded clones, and some rows have none.

>TRBJ1-2|.|TRBV6-1|.
CASSEGHTNYGYTF
TGTGCCAGCAGTGAAGGACATACTAACTATGGCTACACCTTC
>TRBJ1-1|few|TRBV13|.
CASLLATRVQAFF
TGTGCCAGCCTCCTCGCGACACGAGTCCAAGCTTTCTTT
>TRBJ2-2|.|TRBV30|TRBD2
CAWARGLAGNTGELFF
TGTGCCTGGGCACGGGGACTAGCGGGGAACACCGGGGAGCTGTTTTTT
>TRBJ1-1|few|TRBV6-5|.
CASSYLRNTEAFF
TGTGCCAGCAGTTACTTGCGGAACACTGAAGCTTTCTTT
>TRBJ1-2|.|TRBV13|.
CASSLVGTDYGYTF
TGTGCCAGCAGCTTAGTGGGCACAGACTATGGCTACACCTTC
>TRBJ2-1|.|TRBV29-1|TRBD1
CSVALSGGAGLLSYNEQFF
TGCAGCGTTGCACTATCAGGGGGCGCGGGGTTATTGTCCTACAATGAGCAGTTCTTC
>TRBJ1-4|few|TRBV11-2|TRBD1
CASSQGQRNEKLFF
TGTGCCAGCAGCCAGGGACAGAGAAATGAAAAACTGTTTTTT
>TRBJ2-7|few|TRBV18|TRBD2
CASSPGRLAGGHEQYF
TGTGCCAGCTCACCAGGGAGACTAGCGGGAGGCCACGAGCAGTACTTC
>TRBJ2-1|few|TRBV10-3|.
CATIRTIGNEQFF
TGTGCCACCATTAGGACTATCGGAAATGAGCAGTTCTTC
>TRBJ2-1|.|TRBV5-1|TRBD2
CASSPLPIGLVGSYNEQFF
TGCGCCAGCAGCCCCCTCCCTATAGGACTAGTTGGTTCCTACAATGAGCAGTTCTTC
>TRBJ2-5|.|TRBV27|TRBD2
CASTFTRGTVETQYF
TGTGCCAGCACCTTCACGCGGGGGACGGTGGAGACCCAGTACTTC
>TRBJ2-5|.|TRBV30|.
CAWSAGVRGTQYF
TGTGCCTGGAGTGCAGGGGTAAGGGGGACCCAGTACTTC
>TRBJ1-2|many|TRBV30|.
CAWSRKSGGYGYTF
TGTGCCTGGAGTAGGAAATCCGGCGGGTATGGCTACACCTTC
>TRBJ1-2|.|TRBV6-5|TRBD1
CASSSYGQGYGYTF
TGTGCCAGCAGTTCCTACGGACAGGGTTATGGCTACACCTTC
>TRBJ1-5|few|TRBV29-1|.
CSVVLGALGQPQHF
TGCAGCGTTGTTCTGGGGGCGCTCGGCCAGCCCCAGCATTTT
>TRBJ2-7|few|TRBV4-1|.
CASSQVTGSYEQYF
TGCGCCAGCAGCCAAGTTACGGGTTCCTACGAGCAGTACTTC
>TRBJ2-7|.|TRBV4-1|TRBD1
CASSQRRTGSHEQYF
TGCGCCAGCAGCCAACGCCGGACAGGGTCCCACGAGCAGTACTTC
>TRBJ2-2|few|TRBV9|TRBD2
CASSVVAGRLNGELFF
TGTGCCAGCAGCGTAGTAGCGGGAAGACTTAACGGGGAGCTGTTTTTT
>TRBJ1-1|.|TRBV19|.
CASSITRVGTEAFF
TGTGCCAGTAGTATTACGAGGGTGGGCACTGAAGCTTTCTTT
>TRBJ2-7|.|TRBV6-6|TRBD2
CASRPRGDSYEQYF
TGTGCCAGCAGACCCCGGGGGGATTCCTACGAGCAGTACTTC
>TRBJ2-1|.|TRBV4-2|TRBD2
CASSPASGSLNEQFF
TGTGCCAGCAGCCCTGCTAGCGGGAGTCTGAATGAGCAGTTCTTC
>TRBJ2-7|.|TRBV11-3|TRBD1
CASSFPTTGGYEQYF
TGTGCCAGCAGCTTCCCTACGACAGGGGGCTACGAGCAGTACTTC
>TRBJ2-1|.|TRBV5-4|TRBD2
CASSWGVGGGPYNEQFF
TGTGCCAGCAGCTGGGGAGTCGGGGGAGGGCCCTACAATGAGCAGTTCTTC
>TRBJ2-1|.|TRBV11-3|TRBD2
CASSFTGTSGSQPFF
TGTGCCAGCAGCTTTACCGGGACTAGCGGGAGCCAGCCGTTCTTC
>TRBJ1-1|.|TRBV7-9|TRBD1
CASSQTGQGNTEAFF
TGTGCCAGCAGCCAAACGGGACAGGGGAACACTGAAGCTTTCTTT
>TRBJ2-7|.|TRBV7-9|TRBD2
CASSTGTSFDEQYF
TGTGCCAGCTCAACCGGGACTAGCTTCGACGAGCAGTACTTC
>TRBJ2-7|.|TRBV5-4|.
CASSGTSTSQQYF
TGTGCCAGCAGCGGAACTAGTACCTCTCAGCAGTACTTC
>TRBJ1-1|.|TRBV18|TRBD1
CASPTGLDSEAFF
TGTGCCAGCCCGACAGGGTTAGACAGTGAAGCTTTCTTT
>TRBJ1-5|.|TRBV6-1|TRBD1
CASSGGTGSQQPQHF
TGTGCCAGCAGTGGAGGGACAGGGTCGCAGCAGCCCCAGCATTTT
>TRBJ2-7|few|TRBV10-3|TRBD2
CASHPSGSRINEQYF
TGTGCCTCTCACCCTAGCGGGAGTAGGATAAACGAGCAGTACTTC
>TRBJ1-1|few|TRBV7-9|.
CASSLVQNTEAFF
TGTGCCAGCAGCTTAGTACAGAACACTGAAGCTTTCTTT
>TRBJ1-2|.|TRBV19|TRBD1
CASRGQGLRGYTF
TGTGCCAGTAGAGGACAGGGGTTGAGAGGCTACACCTTC
>TRBJ2-5|many|TRBV28|.
CASSPATVRETQYF
TGTGCCAGCAGTCCAGCGACAGTCCGGGAGACCCAGTACTTC
>TRBJ1-1|.|TRBV6-5|.
CASTPDLGRTEAFF
TGTGCCAGCACCCCAGATTTGGGGCGGACTGAAGCTTTCTTT
>TRBJ2-3|few|TRBV9|TRBD2
CASSPGGSRVTDTQYF
TGTGCCAGCAGCCCGGGGGGGAGTCGTGTCACAGATACGCAGTATTTT
>TRBJ2-1|few|TRBV5-6|TRBD2
CASSHRWTREQFF
TGTGCCAGCAGCCATCGGTGGACTAGAGAGCAGTTCTTC
>TRBJ2-7|few|TRBV4-1|TRBD1
CASSHQHRGSAYEQYF
TGCGCCAGCAGCCATCAACACAGGGGCTCGGCCTACGAGCAGTACTTC
>TRBJ2-7|.|TRBV27|.
CASSSGTTYEQYF
TGTGCCAGCAGTTCCGGGACAACCTACGAGCAGTACTTC
>TRBJ2-1|.|TRBV27|TRBD2
CASSAYSGRALNEQFF
TGTGCCAGCAGTGCCTATAGCGGGAGGGCCTTAAATGAGCAGTTCTTC
>TRBJ2-2|many|TRBV7-8|.
CASSGRGAAGELFF
TGTGCCAGCAGCGGGAGAGGAGCGGCCGGGGAGCTGTTTTTT
>TRBJ2-1|.|TRBV4-1|TRBD2
CASSPLGVAGKHSYNEQFF
TGCGCCAGCAGCCCGTTGGGGGTAGCGGGCAAGCACTCCTACAATGAGCAGTTCTTC
>TRBJ1-2|.|TRBV28|.
CASSFGANYGYTF
TGTGCCAGCAGTTTTGGAGCTAACTATGGCTACACCTTC
>TRBJ2-7|few|TRBV11-2|TRBD1
CASSSTGRFYEQYF
TGTGCCAGCAGTTCGACAGGGCGATTCTACGAGCAGTACTTC
>TRBJ2-2|few|TRBV7-3|TRBD1
CASSPGQGAGELFF
TGTGCCAGCAGCCCTGGACAGGGGGCCGGGGAGCTGTTTTTT
>TRBJ2-7|.|TRBV4-1|.
CASSQEITRGREQYF
TGCGCCAGCAGCCAAGAAATAACGAGGGGGAGAGAGCAGTACTTC
>TRBJ1-2|.|TRBV19|TRBD1
CASSKDRDYGYTF
TGTGCCAGTAGTAAGGACAGGGACTATGGCTACACCTTC
>TRBJ1-1|.|TRBV7-3|TRBD1
CASSTQDRGEAFF
TGTGCCAGCAGCACACAGGACAGGGGAGAAGCTTTCTTT
>TRBJ2-1|.|TRBV7-9|TRBD2
CASSLVGWASGSFEQFF
TGTGCCAGCAGCTTAGTAGGGTGGGCTAGCGGGAGCTTTGAGCAGTTCTTC
>TRBJ2-5|few|TRBV6-6|.
CASSRTGQTETQYF
TGTGCCAGCAGCCGAACCGGACAGACAGAGACCCAGTACTTC
>TRBJ2-7|few|TRBV6-5|TRBD2
CASSSTLAGAYEQYF
TGTGCCAGCAGTTCCACACTAGCGGGAGCCTACGAGCAGTACTTC
>TRBJ2-1|.|TRBV18|.
CASSSDGYNEQFF
TGTGCCAGCTCCTCTGACGGGTACAATGAGCAGTTCTTC
>TRBJ2-3|.|TRBV5-1|.
CASSLAPGASTDTQYF
TGCGCCAGCAGCTTGGCCCCGGGAGCGAGCACAGATACGCAGTATTTT
>TRBJ1-4|few|TRBV30|.
CAWSSLRGATNEKLFF
TGTGCCTGGAGTTCCCTTCGGGGTGCAACTAATGAAAAACTGTTTTTT
>TRBJ2-7|.|TRBV19|.
CASSITGVTYEQYF
TGTGCCAGTAGTATAACAGGTGTTACCTACGAGCAGTACTTC
>TRBJ1-5|few|TRBV5-1|TRBD1
CASSFQGDQPQHF
TGCGCCAGCAGCTTCCAGGGGGATCAGCCCCAGCATTTT
>TRBJ1-5|.|TRBV10-3|TRBD1
CATEDRDRTQHF
TGTGCCACCGAAGACAGGGACAGGACCCAGCATTTT